This T cell receptor (beta chain) was observed in a study of CD8 T cells in ankylosing spondylitis. This clonotype has more than one count but fewer than ten. Its cognate antigen is unknown. TCRdb re-called the 5' RACE reads with MiXCR, one entry per CDR3 protein. The profile covers some 700,000 distinct CDR3 sequences, with roughly 19% appearing a single time and 15% to 20% taken by the ten largest. Trimming pared 2 bases from V and 4 bases from J, leaving 6 bases between. The CDR3 is 13 residues long. Germline lookup yields CDR1 LGHDT and CDR2 YNNKEL (reference sequence). Study results and caveats: Earlier authors reported some of these motif variants in reactive arthritis synovial fluid and blood. A motif of roughly 8 highly homologous TCR beta variants was seen as apparently characteristic of ankylosing spondylitis blood.

Material: blood, either unsorted or a sorted T cell fraction (not recorded which). The V call is TRBV3-1, the J call TRBJ1-5; no definite D call. The sequence was collected from a male donor with ankylosing spondylitis. CDR3 nucleotide sequence: TGTGCCAGCAGCCAATCGGGGAATCAGCCCCAGCATTTT. Its translation is CASSQSGNQPQHF. Based on the CDR3 plus reference TRBV3-1 and TRBJ1-5, the full variable domain is DTAVSQTPKYLVTQMGNDKSIKCEQNLGHDTMYWYKQDSKKFLKIMFSYNNKELIINETVPNRFSPKSPDKAHLNLHINSLELGDSAVYFCASSQSGNQPQHFGDGTRLSIL.